The text below deals with one T cell receptor (beta chain). Its matching antigen is unknown. The unexposed donors gave CD4+ T cells in about 2011-2019, prior to COVID-19. The cells were cultured for roughly 11 days before CD4+ T cells were isolated. This sample stems from a study of CD4 T cells in relation to SARS-CoV-2 and coronaviruses. Profiling relied on immunoSEQ multiplex PCR, and the TCRdb table lists in-frame clones only, not all of them. Of around 20,000 clones in the sample, approximately 78% are singletons; the top ten hold 15% to 20%. The CDR3 extends over 15 amino acids. Trimming took 5 bases from V and 1 from J, leaving 14 bases between them. The germline V gene has CDR1 SGHVS and CDR2 FQNEAQ.

The sequencing input was CD4+ T cells from PBMCs, cultured in vitro. This chain links TRBV7-8 with TRBJ2-5; TRBD1 might be the D (5 bases). This TCR came from a human donor in good health. The CDR3 reads CASSVTGAAQETQYF. The DNA of the CDR3 is TGTGCCAGCAGCGTCACAGGAGCTGCCCAAGAGACCCAGTACTTC.